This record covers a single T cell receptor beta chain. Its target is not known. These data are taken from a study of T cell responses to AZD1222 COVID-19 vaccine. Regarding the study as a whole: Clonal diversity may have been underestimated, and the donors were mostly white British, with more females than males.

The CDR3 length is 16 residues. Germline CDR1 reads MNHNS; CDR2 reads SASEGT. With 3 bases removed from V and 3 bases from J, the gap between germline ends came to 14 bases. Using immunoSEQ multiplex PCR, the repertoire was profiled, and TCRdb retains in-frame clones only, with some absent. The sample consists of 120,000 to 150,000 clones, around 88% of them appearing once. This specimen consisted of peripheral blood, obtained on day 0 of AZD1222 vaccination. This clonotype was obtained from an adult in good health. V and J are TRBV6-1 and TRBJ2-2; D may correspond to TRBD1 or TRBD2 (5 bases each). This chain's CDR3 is CASSDPGRVHTGELFF. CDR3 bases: TGTGCCAGCAGTGACCCGGGACGGGTTCACACCGGGGAGCTGTTTTTT.